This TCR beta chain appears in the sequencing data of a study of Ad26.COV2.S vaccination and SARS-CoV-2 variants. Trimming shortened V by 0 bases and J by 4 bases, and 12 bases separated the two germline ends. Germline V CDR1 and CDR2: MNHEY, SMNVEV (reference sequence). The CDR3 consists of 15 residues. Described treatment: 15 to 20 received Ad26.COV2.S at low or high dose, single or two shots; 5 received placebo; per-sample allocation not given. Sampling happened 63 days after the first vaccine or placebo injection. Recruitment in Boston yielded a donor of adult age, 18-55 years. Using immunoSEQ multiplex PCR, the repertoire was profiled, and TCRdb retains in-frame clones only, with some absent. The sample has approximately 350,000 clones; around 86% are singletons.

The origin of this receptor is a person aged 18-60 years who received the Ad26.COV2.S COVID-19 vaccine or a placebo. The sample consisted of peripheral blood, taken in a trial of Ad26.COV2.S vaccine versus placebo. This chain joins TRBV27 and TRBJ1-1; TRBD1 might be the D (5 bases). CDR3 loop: CASSLSGGLSTEAFF. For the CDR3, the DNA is TGTGCCAGCAGTTTATCTGGGGGGTTGAGCACTGAAGCTTTCTTT.